These 3 T cell receptor beta chains were sequenced from one sample in a study of blood T cell repertoires in COVID-19. Clones were read by immunoSEQ multiplex PCR, and TCRdb kept only the in-frame ones, dropping some. The table includes 250,000 to 300,000 clones, around 84% detected once. The sequenced material came from PBMCs or T cells enriched from blood (not recorded which). The receptor set was obtained from a man younger than 40 with acute COVID-19.

V usage is TRBV11-2 and J usage is TRBJ1-4, with a weak D call TRBD1 (6 bases). With 3 bases removed from V and 7 bases from J, the gap between germline ends came to 9 bases. Per the germline V gene, CDR1 is SGHAT and CDR2 is FQNNGV. This CDR3 contains 13 residues. The CDR3 DNA is TGTGCCAGCAGCTTTGGGGGCATTGAAAAACTGTTTTTT. Protein product: CASSFGGIEKLFF.

This sequence joins TRBV7-2 and TRBJ2-1, with 8 bases fitting TRBD2. The CDR3 runs to 17 residues. Germline values: CDR1 SGHTA, CDR2 FQGNSA. The trim removed 1 base at V and 0 bases at J, leaving 5 bases unmatched. The CDR3 sequence: CASSLGGLAGSYNEQFF. The CDR3 DNA reads as TGTGCCAGCAGCTTAGGGGGCCTAGCGGGCTCCTACAATGAGCAGTTCTTC.

The chain uses TRBV24-1 and TRBJ2-4; 11 bases map to TRBD2. The CDR3 loop spans 15 amino acids. Germline V gives CDR1 KGHDR, CDR2 SFDVKD. V shed 3 bases, J shed 6 bases, and the junction held 3 bases outside the gene matches. CDR3 nucleotides: TGTGCCACCAGTGATGGTAGCGGGGGGGGAAACATTCAGTACTTC. As protein: CATSDGSGGGNIQYF.